This T cell receptor (beta chain) was recorded in a study of cytomegalovirus exposure and HLA in healthy donors. Study-wide findings and caveats: Reportedly, TCR beta sequences accurately predicted HLA-A and HLA-B alleles in most subjects.

A single count supports this clone. Antigen: not known. In the PCR, 60 Vbeta and 13 Jbeta primers were used. Here immunoSEQ multiplex PCR was the method, and the copy in TCRdb shows in-frame clones only, minus some. The sample shows 120,000 or so clones, 65% to 80% of them seen only once. Unmatched junction bases numbered 13, after V lost 3 bases and J lost 5 bases. Germline V lookup: CDR1 ENHRY, CDR2 SYGVKD. This CDR3 region has 18 residues. Sample: PBMCs. This chain joins TRBV10-3 and TRBJ2-1, with 10 bases matching TRBD2. The origin of this receptor is a human donor in good health. In DNA form, the CDR3 reads TGTGCCATCAGTGATAGGGTAGCGGGAGGAGGACCGGACAATGAGCAGTTCTTC. Its translation is CAISDRVAGGGPDNEQFF.